This passage covers 26 T cell receptor beta chains from one sample sequenced in a study of blood T cell repertoires in COVID-19. Method: immunoSEQ multiplex PCR; TCRdb's copy keeps in-frame clones and lacks some. Among around 41,000 clones listed, around 90% were seen once. The sample comprised peripheral blood. These receptors were obtained from a human donor in a cohort sampled during active COVID-19.

This clone was observed once. The rearrangement joins TRBV5-1 to TRBJ1-2, with D tentatively TRBD1 (5 bases). Per germline, CDR1 SGHRS and CDR2 YFSETQ. The V end was cut by 0 bases, the J end by 4 bases, with 13 bases between. The length of the CDR3 is 15 residues. The CDR3 is CASSLGGPQGYGYTF. The CDR3 DNA reads TGCGCCAGCAGCTTGGGTGGACCTCAGGGCTATGGCTACACCTTC.

The rearrangement joins TRBV5-4 to TRBJ2-2; 9 positions agree with TRBD1. Trimming removed 2 bases from V and 7 bases from J; junction bases left unmatched: 12. The CDR3 loop spans 17 amino acids. CDR1 is SGHNT and CDR2 is YYREEE in the germline V gene (reference sequence). This chain's CDR3 is CASSFQPGTGLVGELFF. DNA for the CDR3: TGTGCCAGCAGCTTCCAACCGGGGACAGGGTTGGTCGGGGAGCTGTTTTTT.

The chain is built from TRBV6-5 and TRBJ2-7; 8 nucleotides align to TRBD2. In germline, CDR1 is MNHEY, CDR2 SVGAGI. J was trimmed by 2 bases and V by 10 bases; bases with no gene match: 4. The length of the CDR3 is 12 residues. DNA of the CDR3: TGTGCCACCGGGAGGGTACCCTACGAGCAGTACTTC. Translation gives CATGRVPYEQYF.

The rearrangement links TRBV20-1 to TRBJ2-1; D possibly corresponds to TRBD1 (5 bases). The CDR3 length is 16 residues. V shed 3 bases and J shed 6 bases, with 21 bases lying between them. Germline V gene lookup returns CDR1 DFQATT and CDR2 SNEGSKA (reference sequence). CDR3 nucleotides: TGCAGTGCTAGTGGTAGGGCAGGGCTCCCCACCAATGAGCAGTTCTTC. Translated, it gives CSASGRAGLPTNEQFF.

This clone was detected a few times. This chain joins TRBV4-1 and TRBJ1-5; a weak D match, TRBD1 (5 bases). This CDR3 comprises 15 residues. Germline V lookup: CDR1 MGHRA, CDR2 YSYEKL. V shed 4 bases and J shed 6 bases, with 16 bases lying between them. CDR3 sequence: CASSLGQGGAQPQHF. The CDR3 bases are TGCGCCAGCAGCCTGGGGCAGGGTGGAGCTCAGCCCCAGCATTTT.

The chain uses TRBV5-5 and TRBJ2-7; no clear D gene. CDR3 length: 14 amino acids. Germline V gene data show CDR1 as SGHKS and CDR2 as YYEKEE (reference sequence). The V end lost 0 bases, the J end lost 3 bases, and 10 bases lay between the germline ends. CDR3: CASSLVGNNYEQYF. The CDR3 DNA reads as TGTGCCAGCAGCTTGGTGGGCAACAACTACGAGCAGTACTTC. Based on the CDR3 plus reference TRBV5-5 and TRBJ2-7, the full variable domain is DAGVTQSPTHLIKTRGQQVTLRCSPISGHKSVSWYQQVLGQGPQFIFQYYEKEERGRGNFPDRFSARQFPNYSSELNVNALLLGDSALYLCASSLVGNNYEQYFGPGTRLTVT.

The chain carries TRBV10-1 and TRBJ2-7, with a tentative D call TRBD1 (5 bases). CDR3 length equals 14 residues. The germline gives CDR1 WNHNN, CDR2 SYGVQD (reference sequence). The V and J ends lost 2 bases and 2 bases respectively, with 10 bases between them. CDR3 loop: CASSESLGAYEQYF. The CDR3 DNA sequence: TGCGCCAGCAGTGAGAGTCTAGGGGCCTACGAGCAGTACTTC.

This clone has a handful of counts. The gene calls are TRBV19 and TRBJ1-1, with 7 bases identical to TRBD1. The J segment lost 0 bases and the V segment lost 7 bases, leaving 11 bases of the junction unmatched. Germline CDR1 LNHDA, CDR2 SQIVND (reference sequence). The CDR3 extends over 16 amino acids. The DNA of the CDR3 is TGTGCCAGTACAGGTGGAAGGGACAGACTGAACACTGAAGCTTTCTTT. Translated: CASTGGRDRLNTEAFF. Full variable domain (remainder filled in from reference TRBV19 and TRBJ1-1): DGGITQSPKYLFRKEGQNVTLSCEQNLNHDAMYWYRQDPGQGLRLIYYSQIVNDFQKGDIAEGYSVSREKKESFPLTVTSAQKNPTAFYLCASTGGRDRLNTEAFFGQGTRLTVV.

The chain uses TRBV2 and TRBJ1-5, with a possible D match to TRBD1 (6 bases). Trimming shortened V by 8 bases and J by 6 bases, and 14 bases separated the two germline ends. The CDR3 has 13 residues. From germline, CDR1 is SNHLY and CDR2 FYNNEI. The CDR3 loop is CASVQGDAQPQHF. The CDR3 DNA is TGTGCCAGCGTACAGGGCGACGCTCAGCCCCAGCATTTT.

Here the CDR3 reads CASSSTGPTNEKLFF. The CDR3 DNA is TGCGCCAGCAGTAGTACAGGCCCAACTAATGAAAAACTGTTTTTT. The chain links TRBV5-1 to TRBJ1-4, with D tentatively TRBD1 (5 bases). V was shortened by 5 bases and J by 0 bases, with 11 bases between the two germline ends. Germline V gene lookup returns CDR1 SGHRS and CDR2 YFSETQ. The CDR3 runs 15 residues.

The rearrangement joins TRBV12-5 to TRBJ1-5; D may be TRBD1 (6 bases). This CDR3 has 16 residues. CDR1 is LGHNT and CDR2 is FRNRAP in the germline V gene. V was shortened by 2 bases and J by 1 base, with 12 bases between the two germline ends. CDR3 loop: CASGLSRGKSNQPQHF. CDR3 nucleotide sequence: TGTGCTAGTGGTTTGTCTAGGGGGAAAAGCAATCAGCCCCAGCATTTT.

The chain carries TRBV19 and TRBJ1-5; tentative D call: TRBD1 (6 bases). This CDR3 spans 16 amino acids. V dropped 9 bases and J dropped 1 base, with 19 bases sitting between them. CDR1 and CDR2 from the germline V gene are LNHDA and SQIVND (reference sequence). CDR3 bases: TGTGCCAGCGATCCTGACTGGGGGCGAAGCAATCAGCCCCAGCATTTT. Its translation: CASDPDWGRSNQPQHF.

V and J are TRBV3-1 (or the pseudogene TRBV3-2) and TRBJ2-5, with 7 bases that match TRBD2. CDR3 length: 20 residues. V gave up 1 base and J gave up 5 bases; unmatched junction bases: 22. Germline lookup yields CDR1 LGHDT and CDR2 YNNKEL (reference sequence). The CDR3 DNA sequence: TGTGCCAGCAGCCAAGTTTCCCCTTCTAGCGGTCCCCTCGGGGGGGAGACCCAGTACTTC. Amino acid sequence: CASSQVSPSSGPLGGETQYF.

J is TRBJ2-1 and V is TRBV5-1; TRBD2 matches 11 bases. In germline, CDR1 is SGHRS, CDR2 YFSETQ. The CDR3 runs to 14 residues. V lost 4 bases and J lost 10; bases outside the gene matches: 7. The CDR3 region is CASSLIAGGREQFF. The CDR3 bases are TGCGCCAGCAGCCTGATAGCGGGAGGGCGGGAGCAGTTCTTC.

CDR3 sequence: CASSPSNPEPGAFF. CDR3 in DNA: TGTGCCAGCTCACCAAGCAACCCCGAACCTGGAGCTTTCTTT. This sequence joins TRBV18 and TRBJ1-1; D not certain. Trimming shortened V by 2 bases and J by 10 bases, and 17 bases separated the two germline ends. The CDR3 runs to 14 residues. CDR1 is KGHSH, CDR2 LQKENI, per germline.

This chain joins TRBV6-6 and TRBJ2-3; 7 bases align to TRBD1. The CDR3 length is 16 residues. With V trimmed by 7 bases and J by 4 bases, 14 bases remained unmatched. The germline V gene has CDR1 MNHNY and CDR2 SVGAGI (reference sequence). CDR3 DNA: TGTGCCAGCACCCTCCCCATCAGGGGGTTGCCAGATACGCAGTATTTT. Residues: CASTLPIRGLPDTQYF.

DNA of the CDR3: TGTGCCAGCAGTGAAGGATTGGGACTAGCCTTCAATGAGCAGTTCTTC. Encoded protein: CASSEGLGLAFNEQFF. The chain recombines TRBV6-1 with TRBJ2-1, with 9 positions matching TRBD2. V lost 1 base to trimming and J lost 6 bases; unmatched junction nucleotides: 7. CDR3 size: 16 residues. Looked up from germline, CDR1 is MNHNS and CDR2 is SASEGT.

V usage is TRBV2 and J usage is TRBJ2-7; 10 bases match TRBD2. This CDR3 region has 12 residues. V shed 7 bases and J 5 bases; nucleotides not matched to a gene: 2. Germline V gene lookup returns CDR1 SNHLY and CDR2 FYNNEI. The CDR3 is CASKREGHEQYF. CDR3 sequence (DNA): TGTGCCAGCAAGCGGGAGGGCCACGAGCAGTACTTC.

The chain employs TRBV5-1 and TRBJ2-7, with 13 bases matching TRBD2. V gave up 4 bases and J gave up 4 bases; unmatched junction bases: 5. CDR3 size: 15 residues. The V gene's germline CDR1 is SGHRS and CDR2 YFSETQ. CDR3 bases: TGCGCCAGCAGCCTAGGGACTAGCGGGAAGTACGAGCAGTACTTC. This codes for CASSLGTSGKYEQYF.

This chain connects TRBV27 to TRBJ1-2, with D tentatively TRBD1 (5 bases). Germline lookup yields CDR1 MNHEY and CDR2 SMNVEV (reference sequence). CDR3 length equals 15 residues. V lost 3 bases to trimming and J lost 6 bases, with 17 bases between them. The CDR3 loop is CASSFAREVPHGYTF. The CDR3 DNA sequence: TGTGCCAGCAGTTTCGCCAGGGAAGTTCCGCATGGCTACACCTTC.

The table lists this clone with a count of one. This rearrangement joins TRBV2 to TRBJ1-6; 9 nucleotides align to TRBD1. Germline CDR1 SNHLY, CDR2 FYNNEI. This CDR3 spans 16 amino acids. V gave up 6 bases and J gave up 9 bases; unmatched junction bases: 12. As DNA, the CDR3 is TGTGCCAGCAGCGCCCAGGGGACAGGGAGGGGTTCACCCCTCCACTTT. It is translated as CASSAQGTGRGSPLHF. Using reference TRBV2 and TRBJ1-6 for the parts outside the CDR3, the full variable domain is EPEVTQTPSHQVTQMGQEVILRCVPISNHLYFYWYRQILGQKVEFLVSFYNNEISEKSEIFDDQFSVERPDGSNFTLKIRSTKLEDSAMYFCASSAQGTGRGSPLHFGNGTRLTVT.

In this sample, this clone turned up a few times. The chain carries TRBV19 and TRBJ1-2, with 9 bases fitting TRBD1. This CDR3 has 16 residues. Per germline, CDR1 LNHDA and CDR2 SQIVND (reference sequence). V was pared by 0 bases and J by 4 bases, with 6 bases of the junction left unmatched. Written as DNA, the CDR3 is TGTGCCAGTAGTATAGATCACAGGGGGCAGGGCTATGGCTACACCTTC. Protein sequence: CASSIDHRGQGYGYTF. The whole variable domain, filled in from reference TRBV19 and TRBJ1-2, reads DGGITQSPKYLFRKEGQNVTLSCEQNLNHDAMYWYRQDPGQGLRLIYYSQIVNDFQKGDIAEGYSVSREKKESFPLTVTSAQKNPTAFYLCASSIDHRGQGYGYTFGSGTRLTVV.

The chain joins TRBV27 to TRBJ1-1; no firm D call. Trimming cost V 6 bases and J 8 bases, with 10 bases left between them. The CDR3 runs to 11 residues. From germline, CDR1 is MNHEY and CDR2 SMNVEV (reference sequence). CDR3 region: CASRWETEAFF. The CDR3 bases are TGTGCCAGCAGGTGGGAGACAGAAGCTTTCTTT.

Only one count was recorded for this clone. The gene calls are TRBV10-3 and TRBJ2-2; 8 nucleotides match TRBD1. In germline, CDR1 is ENHRY, CDR2 SYGVKD. V shed 6 bases, J shed 4 bases, and the junction held 10 bases outside the gene matches. The CDR3 has 16 residues. CDR3: CAISNTRGLSTGELFF. The CDR3 nucleotides are TGTGCCATCAGCAACACCAGGGGGCTTTCCACCGGGGAGCTGTTTTTT.

This chain joins TRBV11-2 and TRBJ1-4; D may be TRBD1 (6 bases). The length of the CDR3 is 15 residues. In germline, CDR1 is SGHAT, CDR2 FQNNGV. V was pared by 0 bases and J by 5 bases, with 10 bases between. The CDR3 DNA follows: TGTGCCAGCAGCTTAGAAACAGGGCTGAATGAAAAACTGTTTTTT. Translating it yields CASSLETGLNEKLFF. Drawing the rest from reference TRBV11-2 and TRBJ1-4, the complete variable domain is EAGVAQSPRYKIIEKRQSVAFWCNPISGHATLYWYQQILGQGPKLLIQFQNNGVVDDSQLPKDRFSAERLKGVDSTLKIQPAKLEDSAVYLCASSLETGLNEKLFFGSGTQLSVL.

This clone was detected a few times. The chain is built from TRBV15 and TRBJ1-1; 7 nucleotides line up with TRBD1. CDR3 length equals 14 residues. V shed 4 bases, J shed 5 bases, and the junction held 7 bases outside the gene matches. CDR1 and CDR2 from the germline V gene are LNHNV and YYDKDF (reference sequence). The CDR3 nucleotides read TGTGCCACCAGCACCCAGGTACAGGGGACTGAAGCTTTCTTT. The encoded protein is CATSTQVQGTEAFF.